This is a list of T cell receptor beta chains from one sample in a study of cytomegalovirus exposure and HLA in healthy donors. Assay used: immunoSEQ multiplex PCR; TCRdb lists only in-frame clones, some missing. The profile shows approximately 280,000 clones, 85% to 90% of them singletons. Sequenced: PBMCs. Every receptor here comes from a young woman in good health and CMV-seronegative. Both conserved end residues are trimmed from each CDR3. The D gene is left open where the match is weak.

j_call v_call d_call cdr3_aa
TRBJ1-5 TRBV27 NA ASSSWGLDQPQH
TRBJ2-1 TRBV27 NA ASSVGTPPYEQF
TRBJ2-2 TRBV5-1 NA ASSLGARGDTGELF
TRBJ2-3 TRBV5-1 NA ASSFPQGPSTDTQY
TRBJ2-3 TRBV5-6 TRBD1 ASSQLRDRQWD
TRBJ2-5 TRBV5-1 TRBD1 ASSSTGGETQY
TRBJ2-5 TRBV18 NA ASSPTTGWGETQY
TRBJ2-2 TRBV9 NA ASSVEAGVNTGELF
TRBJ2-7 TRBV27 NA ASSSRAKGGGKSSYEQY
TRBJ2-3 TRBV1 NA TSSHLIASPDTQY
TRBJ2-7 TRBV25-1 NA ASSGLSTGPPYEQY
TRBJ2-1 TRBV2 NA ASSSMDSRHEQF
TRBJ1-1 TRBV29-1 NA SVDRVGGTEAF
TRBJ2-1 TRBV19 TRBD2 ASSTGLAGELYNEQF
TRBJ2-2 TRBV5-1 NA ASSLAVSSTGELF
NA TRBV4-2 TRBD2 ASSQGTSSPYEQY
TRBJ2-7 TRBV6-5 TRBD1 ASSLGQGENEQY
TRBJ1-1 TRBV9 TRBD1 ASSAGTGIYEAF
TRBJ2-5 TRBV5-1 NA ASSPTGRVSPQETQY
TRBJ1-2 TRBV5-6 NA ASSLGRGISGYT
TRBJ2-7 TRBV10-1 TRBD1 ASSARGTGGEQY
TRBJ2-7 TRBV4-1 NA ASSQDVRASYEQY
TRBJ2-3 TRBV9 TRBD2 ASSVASGGEPGDTQY
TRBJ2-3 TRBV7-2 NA ASSLGSRTDTQY
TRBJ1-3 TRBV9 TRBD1 ASSVDPGTAFSGNTIY
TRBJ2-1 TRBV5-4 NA ASSLALGVRNEQF
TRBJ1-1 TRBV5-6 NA ASSLAGGSGAF
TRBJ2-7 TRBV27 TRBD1 ASRGQGGTYEQY
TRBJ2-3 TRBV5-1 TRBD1 ASSQRTGSARDTQY
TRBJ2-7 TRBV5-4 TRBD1 ASSLGTGTYEQY
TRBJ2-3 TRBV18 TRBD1 ASSPLQGANTDTQY
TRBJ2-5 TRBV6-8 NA ASSPNKPGHSYQETQY
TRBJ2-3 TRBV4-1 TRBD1 ASRRTGGSTRTDTQY
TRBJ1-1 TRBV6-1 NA ASGELLNEAF
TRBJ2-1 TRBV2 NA ASHWGDSYNEQF
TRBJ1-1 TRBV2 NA ASSVARQNTEAF
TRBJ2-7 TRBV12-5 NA ASGYAPLRVGGEQY
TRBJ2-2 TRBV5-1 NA ANSDSNTGELF
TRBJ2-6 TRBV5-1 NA ASILGGIGPGANVLT
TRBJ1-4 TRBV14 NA ASSRTRRGINEKLF
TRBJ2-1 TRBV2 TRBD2 ASSELAGGYNEQF
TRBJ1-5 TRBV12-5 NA ASGPGLNQPQH
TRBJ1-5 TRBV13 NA ASSRGYDQPQH
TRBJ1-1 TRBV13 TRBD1 ASSRPDRVTEAF
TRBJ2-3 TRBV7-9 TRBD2 ASSLVLAGGTDTQY